This entry describes one T cell receptor beta chain. A much larger clone lies a single base off, so this may be a read error. Given the absence of the conserved phenylalanine or tryptophan at the CDR3 end, a read error is likely. This sample is drawn from a study of T cell repertoires in cytomegalovirus infection. J lost 3 bases, V lost 2 bases, and 5 bases had no gene match. From germline, CDR1 is SGHAT and CDR2 FQNNGV. This CDR3 comprises 16 residues. From the reads, TCRdb called clonotypes with MiXCR, one entry per CDR3 protein. The table lists some 450,000 distinct CDR3 sequences, approximately 31% of them singletons.

Sequencing used PBMCs. This chain links TRBV11-2 with TRBJ2-1, with 9 positions matching TRBD2. This clonotype was obtained from a human donor in good health (CMV status not recorded). Some clones in this sample may be carry-over from other donors' samples. In DNA, the CDR3 is TGTGCCAGCAGCTTAAGTACTAGCGGGCACTACAATGAGCAGTTCTTA. Translation gives CASSLSTSGHYNEQFL.